This TCR beta chain comes out of a study of blood T cell repertoires in COVID-19 (dated by TCRdb to about 2020). At the level of the whole study: Samples from collaborators originated in the United States, Italy and Spain and spanned both the acute and convalescent phases of COVID-19. The prospective study material was composed of cDNA or gDNA derived from T cells, B-cell-depleted T cells, or PBMCs. Deeply sampled blood TCRbeta repertoires from subjects exposed to, actively infected with, or recovered from COVID-19 were included in the dataset. A freely available public database, intended as a resource for researchers studying the immune response to SARS-CoV-2, is where the repertoires were released. Samples came from the ongoing ImmuneRACE study (first 160 participants) plus 1,254 subjects from 6 global collaborators. Sample metadata almost always included a de-identified subject ID, COVID-19 status, age in years and sex. HLA class I and class II types, where available, came from metadata supplied by the sample provider rather than from assay-based typing.

Participants in the prospective study were aged about 18 to 90 years, lived in some 24 United States geographic areas, and enrolled through a virtual design. In the prospective study, cohorts were assigned on the basis of participant-reported clinical history obtained from a screening survey and a study questionnaire. Exposed participants were defined as having been in contact with someone with a PCR-confirmed or clinician-diagnosed COVID-19 case within 2 weeks of study entry. In the prospective study, mobile phlebotomists collected whole blood, serum and a nasopharyngeal or oropharyngeal swab from each participant. Over a roughly two-month period, participants in the prospective study had the option of providing additional blood draws and questionnaires. Before DNA extraction, prospective study blood samples were shipped either frozen or at room temperature. The CDR3 measures 15 amino acids from cysteine to phenylalanine. The entry retains the CDR3 DNA only, 45 bases that are in frame from base 1. V is cut back by 9 bases and J by 6 bases, with 15 bases in the junction unmatched. Based on the germline V gene, the CDR1 and CDR2 sequences are MDHEN and SYDVKM.

TCRbeta CDR3 regions were amplified from genomic DNA by means of the immunoSEQ Assay, a bias-controlled multiplex PCR. The original pipeline was this. Within the assay, amplification of reference gene primers was used to estimate how many nucleated cells each sample contained. To quantify the absolute abundance of each unique TCRbeta CDR3 rearrangement, sequence reads were collapsed and filtered. For each sample, productive Simpson clonality was calculated by taking the square root of Simpson's diversity index across productive rearrangements. Here the immuneACCESS table is served through TCRdb, limited to in-frame sequences with V and J called. Missing clones are a known gap in these copies; in checked studies unresolved V genes cover under half, and the rest lacks a known reason. The D gene and trimming were derived from the DNA, and the V and J assignments and clone size from that table. Counted in this sample were 350,000 to 450,000 clones; roughly 88% of them appeared once. 1.4% of the sample belongs to the ten largest clones.

Concerning this clone itself: Its antigen remains undetermined. Per-base qualities were not stored, and no clone one base away is much larger.

Broad study findings and their caveats: The quantity of clinical and demographic metadata differed by source and by participant and was supplied without curation.

This chain joins TRBV28 to TRBJ2-7, with 9 bases aligning to TRBD1. This clonotype originated in a young woman who had been exposed to COVID-19. The specimen sequenced was PBMCs or T cells enriched from blood (not recorded which). The nucleotide sequence is TGTGCCAGTCTAAGGACCGGGACAGGGAGGCCCGAGCAGTACTTC. This gives the protein CASLRTGTGRPEQYF.